The 23 T cell receptor beta chains below were found in one sample sequenced in a study of CD8 T cells in Susac syndrome. RNA amounts of about 0.5 to 1 ug underwent reverse transcription with random hexamers. MiXCR, applied by TCRdb to the immunoSEQ multiplex PCR reads, yields one record per CDR3 protein. The sample has under 550,000 distinct CDR3 sequences; approximately 85% are singletons. Specimen: CD8+ T cells from PBMCs. The receptors here all came from a human donor with multiple sclerosis.

The rearrangement joins TRBV27 to TRBJ1-6; D might be TRBD1 (5 bases). The CDR3 length is 11 residues. Trimming removed 8 bases at V and 7 bases at J, with 6 bases between. CDR1 MNHEY and CDR2 SMNVEV come from the germline V gene (reference sequence). CDR3 amino acids: CASGGNSPLHF. In DNA, the CDR3 is TGTGCCAGCGGGGGGAATTCACCCCTCCACTTT.

The CDR3 region is CASSPRTGPLDFYEQYF. For the CDR3, the DNA is TGTGCCAGCAGCCCGCGGACAGGCCCCCTCGACTTCTACGAGCAGTACTTC. The rearrangement joins TRBV7-3 to TRBJ2-7, with TRBD1 identical over 7 bases. The CDR3 length is 17 residues. The germline CDR1 and CDR2 sequences are SGHTA and FQGTGA. V shed 5 bases and J 3 bases; nucleotides not matched to a gene: 16.

The chain recombines TRBV19 with TRBJ2-7, with D perhaps matching TRBD1 (6 bases). Germline V gene data show CDR1 as LNHDA and CDR2 as SQIVND (reference sequence). The CDR3 is made up of 16 amino acids. V lost 3 bases and J lost 2, with 17 bases in between. The CDR3 sequence: CASSMSGTRLTYEQYF. CDR3 DNA sequence: TGTGCCAGTAGTATGTCCGGGACACGACTTACCTACGAGCAGTACTTC.

This clonotype was seen ten or more times. A junction boundary mismatches the germline segment, possibly from a read error. The gene calls are TRBV4-1 and TRBJ2-7, with a tentative D call TRBD2 (7 bases). CDR3 length: 14 amino acids. Per the germline V gene, CDR1 is MGHRA and CDR2 is YSYEKL. The CDR3 DNA sequence: TGTGCCAGCAGCCAAGGGGGGGGCCCCTACGAGCAGTACTTC. It is translated as CASSQGGGPYEQYF.

V usage is TRBV28 and J usage is TRBJ1-2; D is possibly TRBD1 (6 bases). Trimming left V 7 bases short and J 3 bases short, with 21 bases between. The CDR3 spans 16 residues. The V gene's germline CDR1 is MDHEN and CDR2 SYDVKM. The CDR3 nucleotides read TGTGCCAGCACTACTGGGAGGACAGCTTATGACTATGGCTACACCTTC. It is translated as CASTTGRTAYDYGYTF.

This clonotype was seen only a few times. The rearrangement uses TRBV4-1 and TRBJ1-5; 8 bases align to TRBD1. Trimming cost V 1 base and J 4 bases; bases outside gene matches: 6. The CDR3 covers 16 residues. Germline assignment: CDR1 MGHRA and CDR2 YSYEKL. CDR3: CASSQGLTGGNQPQHF. CDR3 sequence (DNA): TGCGCCAGCAGCCAAGGTCTAACAGGGGGTAATCAGCCCCAGCATTTT.

The chain is built from TRBV10-3 and TRBJ2-2; D possibly corresponds to TRBD2 (5 bases). This CDR3 has 14 amino acids. V was trimmed by 2 bases and J by 7 bases, leaving 11 bases between them. Germline loops: CDR1 ENHRY, CDR2 SYGVKD. The CDR3 region is CAISERGQVGELFF. CDR3 bases: TGTGCCATCAGTGAGCGGGGTCAGGTCGGGGAGCTGTTTTTT.

The rearrangement links TRBV2 to TRBJ1-3; D gene unclear. Trimming removed 8 bases at V and 0 bases at J, with 17 bases between. The CDR3 runs to 16 residues. Per the germline V gene, CDR1 is SNHLY and CDR2 is FYNNEI. The CDR3, as DNA: TGTGCCAGCGGACCGTTACAGCCTTACTCTGGAAACACCATATATTTT. Translated, it gives CASGPLQPYSGNTIYF.

The chain couples TRBV6-2 or TRBV6-3 to TRBJ2-3; D call uncertain. Trimming removed 2 bases at V and 4 bases at J, with 16 bases between. The CDR3 runs 16 residues. Germline V gene sequence: CDR1 MNHEY, CDR2 SVGEGT. In nucleotides, the CDR3 is TGTGCCAGCAGTTACATCCAAGGGCTTGAGGCAGATACGCAGTATTTT. It codes for CASSYIQGLEADTQYF.

The sample holds one count of this clonotype. The genes are TRBV25-1 and TRBJ2-1, with 7 bases lining up with TRBD2. CDR3 length equals 15 residues. Losses at the gene ends were 8 bases for V and 2 bases for J; bases not matched to a gene: 9. Germline loops: CDR1 MGHDK, CDR2 SYGVNS. Written as DNA, the CDR3 is TGTGCCAGCGGAGCTAGCGGAGGAGCCTACAATGAGCAGTTCTTC. As protein: CASGASGGAYNEQFF.

The genes are TRBV20-1 and TRBJ1-2; 7 bases map to TRBD1. This CDR3 comprises 14 residues. Germline loops: CDR1 DFQATT, CDR2 SNEGSKA (reference sequence). The trim removed 1 base at V and 4 bases at J, leaving 6 bases unmatched. DNA for the CDR3: TGCAGTGCTAGAGGAGGGGACAGCCTCTATGGCTACACCTTC. As protein: CSARGGDSLYGYTF.

The chain recombines TRBV30 with TRBJ1-2; D not resolved. The V gene lost 7 bases and the J gene lost 7 bases, with 10 bases spanning the gap. The germline V gene has CDR1 GTSNPN and CDR2 SVGIG (reference sequence). The CDR3 covers 10 residues. The CDR3 protein is CAFLGFGYTF. The CDR3 nucleotides are TGTGCCTTCCTTGGGTTTGGCTACACCTTC. Together with reference TRBV30 and TRBJ1-2, the CDR3 gives the full variable domain: SQTIHQWPATLVQPVGSPLSLECTVEGTSNPNLYWYRQAAGRGLQLLFYSVGIGQISSEVPQNLSASRPQDRQFILSSKKLLLSDSGFYLCAFLGFGYTFGSGTRLTVV.

This chain uses TRBV7-9 with TRBJ2-1, with 7 nucleotides matching TRBD1. The trim removed 3 bases at V and 8 bases at J, leaving 4 bases unmatched. The CDR3 has 13 amino acids. Per the germline V gene, CDR1 is SEHNR and CDR2 is FQNEAQ (reference sequence). The CDR3 loop is CASSFTGDHEQFF. As DNA, the CDR3 is TGTGCCAGCAGCTTTACAGGGGACCATGAGCAGTTCTTC.

V gene TRBV25-1 combines with J gene TRBJ2-1, with 9 bases identical to TRBD1. V shed 2 bases, J shed 4 bases, and the junction held 6 bases outside the gene matches. Germline V lookup: CDR1 MGHDK, CDR2 SYGVNS. This CDR3 has 16 amino acids. In DNA, the CDR3 is TGTGCCAGCAGTGAACTGGGACAGGGTTTTTACAATGAGCAGTTCTTC. Protein: CASSELGQGFYNEQFF.

This clonotype was seen once. This rearrangement joins TRBV15 to TRBJ1-1; D is possibly TRBD1 (6 bases). The CDR3 runs 14 residues. Germline V gene sequence: CDR1 LNHNV, CDR2 YYDKDF (reference sequence). Trimming took off 0 bases at V and 6 bases at J, with 11 bases between the two ends. DNA for the CDR3: TGTGCCACCAGCAGAGACAGGGGCGTCGCTGAAGCTTTCTTT. Its translation is CATSRDRGVAEAFF.

This clonotype appeared a few times. CDR3 DNA: TGTGCCAGCAGCGTAGAGCCCGGGGGCCGTGACGAGCAGTACTTC. Its translation: CASSVEPGGRDEQYF. The chain uses TRBV6-6 and TRBJ2-7; D assignment may be TRBD1 or TRBD2 (6 bases each). The CDR3 totals 15 residues. The germline gives CDR1 MNHNY, CDR2 SVGAGI (reference sequence). Trimming took off 6 bases at V and 5 bases at J, with 20 bases between the two ends.

The rearrangement uses TRBV7-9 and TRBJ1-1; D gene uncertain. V was shortened by 4 bases and J by 2 bases, with 14 bases between the two germline ends. The CDR3 consists of 15 residues. Germline CDR1 and CDR2: SEHNR and FQNEAQ (reference sequence). Here the CDR3 reads CASSSSLGINTEAFF. CDR3 in DNA: TGTGCCAGCAGCTCCTCCCTTGGGATTAACACTGAAGCTTTCTTT. Combining the CDR3 with reference TRBV7-9 and TRBJ1-1 gives the whole variable domain DTGVSQNPRHKITKRGQNVTFRCDPISEHNRLYWYRQTLGQGPEFLTYFQNEAQLEKSRLLSDRFSAERPKGSFSTLEIQRTEQGDSAMYLCASSSSLGINTEAFFGQGTRLTVV.

CDR3 coding DNA: TGTGCCAGCTCACTCCTATCGGGGTCTCGCGAGCAGTACTTC. Its protein product is CASSLLSGSREQYF. The genes are TRBV18 and TRBJ2-7; a weak D match, TRBD2 (5 bases). V dropped 4 bases and J dropped 6 bases, with 16 bases sitting between them. Per the germline V gene, CDR1 is KGHSH and CDR2 is LQKENI. The CDR3 is made up of 14 amino acids.

This clonotype turned up a few times. The chain is built from TRBV20-1 and TRBJ2-7; 9 bases map to TRBD1. The germline gives CDR1 DFQATT, CDR2 SNEGSKA (reference sequence). The CDR3 is made up of 15 amino acids. V shed 0 bases and J 1 base; nucleotides not matched to a gene: 4. This CDR3 is CSARDLGTGSYEQYF. In DNA, the CDR3 is TGCAGTGCTAGAGATCTTGGGACAGGGTCCTACGAGCAGTACTTC.

The rearrangement links TRBV5-1 to TRBJ2-5; no firm D call. Trimming cost V 1 base and J 2 bases, with 9 bases left between them. There are 14 residues in the CDR3. Germline V gives CDR1 SGHRS, CDR2 YFSETQ. CDR3 sequence (DNA): TGCGCCAGCAGCTTGAACAGCCAACAAGAGACCCAGTACTTC. Translation: CASSLNSQQETQYF.

The J gene is TRBJ1-2, the V gene TRBV20-1; D call uncertain. The CDR3 has 13 residues. Per the germline V gene, CDR1 is DFQATT and CDR2 is SNEGSKA (reference sequence). Between the trimmed V and J ends, which lost 0 bases and 8 bases, there was a span of 13 bases. The CDR3 region is CSAREKGMGGYTF. In DNA form, the CDR3 reads TGCAGTGCTAGAGAGAAAGGGATGGGAGGCTACACCTTC.

The chain links TRBV27 to TRBJ1-1; 8 bases fit TRBD1. J gave up 6 bases and V 0 bases, and 12 bases lay outside the gene matches. The CDR3 runs to 17 residues. Germline V gene lookup returns CDR1 MNHEY and CDR2 SMNVEV (reference sequence). DNA of the CDR3: TGTGCCAGCAGTTTATCGGGGCAGGGGGCGAGGGGTTCTGAAGCTTTCTTT. This translates into CASSLSGQGARGSEAFF.

The V and J genes are TRBV4-2 and TRBJ2-2; D gene uncertain. Germline V gene data show CDR1 as LGHNA and CDR2 as YNFKEQ. The V end was cut by 4 bases, the J end by 4 bases, with 16 bases between. The CDR3 is made up of 16 amino acids. CDR3 in DNA: TGTGCCAGCAGCCCCACGACACCTTCTAGCACCGGGGAGCTGTTTTTT. Amino acid sequence: CASSPTTPSSTGELFF.